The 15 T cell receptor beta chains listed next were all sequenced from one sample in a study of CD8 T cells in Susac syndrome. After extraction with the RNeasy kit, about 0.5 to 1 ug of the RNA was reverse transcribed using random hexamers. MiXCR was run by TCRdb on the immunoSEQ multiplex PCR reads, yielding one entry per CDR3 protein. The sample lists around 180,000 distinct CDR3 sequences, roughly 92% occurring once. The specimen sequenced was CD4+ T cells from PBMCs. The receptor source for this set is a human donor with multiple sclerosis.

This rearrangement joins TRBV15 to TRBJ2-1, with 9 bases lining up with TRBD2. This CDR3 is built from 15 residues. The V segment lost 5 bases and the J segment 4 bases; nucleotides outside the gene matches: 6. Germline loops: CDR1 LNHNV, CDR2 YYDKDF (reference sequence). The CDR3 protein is CATSVRLAEYNEQFF. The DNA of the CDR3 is TGTGCCACCAGCGTTCGACTAGCGGAATACAATGAGCAGTTCTTC.

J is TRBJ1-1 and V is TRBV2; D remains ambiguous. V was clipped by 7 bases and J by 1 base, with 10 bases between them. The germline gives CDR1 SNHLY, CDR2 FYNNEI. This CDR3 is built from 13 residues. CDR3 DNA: TGTGCCAGCACTTCGGACGGGAACACTGAAGCTTTCTTT. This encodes CASTSDGNTEAFF.

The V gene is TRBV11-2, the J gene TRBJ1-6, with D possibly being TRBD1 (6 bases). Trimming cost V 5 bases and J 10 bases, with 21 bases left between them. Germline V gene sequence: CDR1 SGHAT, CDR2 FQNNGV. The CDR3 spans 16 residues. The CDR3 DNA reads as TGTGCCAGCAGCCCGGACAGTCTCGGATCGGTGTCACCCCTCCACTTT. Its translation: CASSPDSLGSVSPLHF.

DNA of the CDR3: TGTGCCAGCAGCTTCCCTTTGAAACAGTCCCAAGCTTTCTTT. It is translated as CASSFPLKQSQAFF. V is TRBV13 and J is TRBJ1-1; D is ambiguous. Germline CDR1 PRHDT, CDR2 FYEKMQ (reference sequence). This CDR3 is 14 amino acids long. V was cut by 3 bases and J by 9 bases, with 17 bases left in between.

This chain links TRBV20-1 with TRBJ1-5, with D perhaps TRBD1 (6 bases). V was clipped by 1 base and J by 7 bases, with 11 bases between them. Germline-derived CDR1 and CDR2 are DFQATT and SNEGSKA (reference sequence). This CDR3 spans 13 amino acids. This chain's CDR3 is CSARVPGAQPQHF. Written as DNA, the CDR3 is TGCAGTGCTAGAGTTCCGGGGGCCCAGCCCCAGCATTTT.

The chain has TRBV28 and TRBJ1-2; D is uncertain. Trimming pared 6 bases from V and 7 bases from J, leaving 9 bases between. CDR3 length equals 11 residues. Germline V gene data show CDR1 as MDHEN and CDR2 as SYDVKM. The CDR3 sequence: CASRYQSGYTF. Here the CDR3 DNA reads TGTGCCAGCAGGTACCAGAGTGGCTACACCTTC.

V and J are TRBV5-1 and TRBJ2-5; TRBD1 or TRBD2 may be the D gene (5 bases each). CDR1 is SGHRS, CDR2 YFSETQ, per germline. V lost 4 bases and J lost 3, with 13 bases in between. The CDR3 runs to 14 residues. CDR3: CASSVGTGKETQYF. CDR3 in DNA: TGCGCCAGCAGCGTCGGGACGGGAAAAGAGACCCAGTACTTC. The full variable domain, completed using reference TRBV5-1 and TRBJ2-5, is KAGVTQTPRYLIKTRGQQVTLSCSPISGHRSVSWYQQTPGQGLQFLFEYFSETQRNKGNFPGRFSGRQFSNSRSEMNVSTLELGDSALYLCASSVGTGKETQYFGPGTRLLVL.

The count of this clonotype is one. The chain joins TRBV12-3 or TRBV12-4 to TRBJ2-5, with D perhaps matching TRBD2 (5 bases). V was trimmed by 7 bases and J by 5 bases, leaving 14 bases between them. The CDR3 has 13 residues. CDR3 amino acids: CASTPGVGETQYF. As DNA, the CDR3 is TGTGCCAGCACCCCCGGGGTTGGGGAGACCCAGTACTTC.

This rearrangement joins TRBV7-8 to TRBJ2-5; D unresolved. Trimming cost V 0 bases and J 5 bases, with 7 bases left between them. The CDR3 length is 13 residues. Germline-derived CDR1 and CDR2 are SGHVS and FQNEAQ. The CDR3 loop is CASSLASRETQYF. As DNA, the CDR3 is TGTGCCAGCAGCTTAGCGAGTAGGGAGACCCAGTACTTC. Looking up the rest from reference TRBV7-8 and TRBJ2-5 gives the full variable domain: GAGVSQSPRYKVAKRGQDVALRCDPISGHVSLFWYQQALGQGPEFLTYFQNEAQLDKSGLPSDRFFAERPEGSVSTLKIQRTQQEDSAVYLCASSLASRETQYFGPGTRLLVL.

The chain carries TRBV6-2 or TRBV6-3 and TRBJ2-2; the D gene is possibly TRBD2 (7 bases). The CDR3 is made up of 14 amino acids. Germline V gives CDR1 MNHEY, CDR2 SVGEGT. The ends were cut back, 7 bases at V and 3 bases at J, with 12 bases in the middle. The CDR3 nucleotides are TGTGCCAGCAACTGGGAGGGGGACACCGGGGAGCTGTTTTTT. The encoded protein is CASNWEGDTGELFF.

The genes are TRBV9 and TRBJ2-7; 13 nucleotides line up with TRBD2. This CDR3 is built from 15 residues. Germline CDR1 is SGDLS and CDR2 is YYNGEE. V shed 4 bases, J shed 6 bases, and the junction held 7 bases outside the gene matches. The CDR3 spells CASSLSGTSGTEQYF. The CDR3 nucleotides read TGTGCCAGCAGCTTAAGTGGGACTAGCGGGACCGAGCAGTACTTC.

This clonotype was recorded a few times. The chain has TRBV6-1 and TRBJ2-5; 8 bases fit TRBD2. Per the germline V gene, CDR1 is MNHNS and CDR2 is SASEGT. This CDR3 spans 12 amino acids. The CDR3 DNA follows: TGTGTTAGTAGTAGCGGGAAAAAGACCCAGTACTTC. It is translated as CVSSSGKKTQYF.

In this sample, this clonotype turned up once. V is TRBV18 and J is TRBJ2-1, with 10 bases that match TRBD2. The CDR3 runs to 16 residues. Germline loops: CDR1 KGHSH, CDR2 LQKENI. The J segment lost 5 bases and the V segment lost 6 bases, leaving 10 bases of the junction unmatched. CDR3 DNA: TGTGCCAGCTCCCCGTCGCGGACTAGCGGTAACAATGAGCAGTTCTTC. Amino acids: CASSPSRTSGNNEQFF. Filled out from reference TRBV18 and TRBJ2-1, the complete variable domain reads NAGVMQNPRHLVRRRGQEARLRCSPMKGHSHVYWYRQLPEEGLKFMVYLQKENIIDESGMPKERFSAEFPKEGPSILRIQQVVRGDSAAYFCASSPSRTSGNNEQFFGPGTRLTVL.

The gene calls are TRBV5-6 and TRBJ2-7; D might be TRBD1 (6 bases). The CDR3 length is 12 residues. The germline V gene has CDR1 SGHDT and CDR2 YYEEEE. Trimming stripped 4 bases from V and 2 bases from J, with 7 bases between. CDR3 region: CASSGQTYEQYF. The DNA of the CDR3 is TGTGCCAGCAGCGGACAGACCTACGAGCAGTACTTC.

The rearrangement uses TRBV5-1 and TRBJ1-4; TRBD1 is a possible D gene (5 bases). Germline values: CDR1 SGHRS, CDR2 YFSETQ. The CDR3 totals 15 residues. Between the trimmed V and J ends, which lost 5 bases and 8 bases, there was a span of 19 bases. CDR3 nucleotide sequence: TGCGCCAGCAGTTTACAGGCCGATCCGGCGGAAAAACTGTTTTTT. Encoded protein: CASSLQADPAEKLFF.